The 13 T cell receptor beta chains below all came from one sample that was sequenced in a study of blood T cell repertoires in COVID-19. TCRdb keeps only in-frame clones here, not all; method: immunoSEQ multiplex PCR. The sample has 40,000 to 60,000 clones, 65% to 85% seen once. The material sequenced was peripheral blood. The source is a man aged 50-60 years with acute or convalescent COVID-19.

The chain recombines TRBV5-1 with TRBJ1-5; 8 nucleotides agree with TRBD1. The CDR3 sequence is 15 residues long. V shed 4 bases, J shed 2 bases, and the junction held 5 bases outside the gene matches. Germline CDR1 and CDR2: SGHRS and YFSETQ. CDR3 nucleotide sequence: TGCGCCAGCAGCCAGACAGGGGATCGCAATCAGCCCCAGCATTTT. Protein product: CASSQTGDRNQPQHF.

The chain couples TRBV5-1 to TRBJ2-7, with a tentative D call TRBD1 (6 bases). The CDR3 is 14 amino acids. The germline V gene encodes CDR1 SGHRS and CDR2 YFSETQ. Trimming cost V 1 base and J 6 bases, with 14 bases left between them. The CDR3 coding sequence is TGCGCCAGCAGCTTGACAGGGTGGGAGAGCGAGCAGTACTTC. It is translated as CASSLTGWESEQYF.

The chain uses TRBV2 and TRBJ2-3; 8 bases match TRBD1. The germline V gene encodes CDR1 SNHLY and CDR2 FYNNEI. The junction had 5 bases not matched to a gene; V was cut back by 9 bases and J by 0 bases. The CDR3 has 14 residues. The CDR3 DNA reads as TGTGCCAGTCAAGACAGGGGAAGCACAGATACGCAGTATTTT. Protein product: CASQDRGSTDTQYF.

This clone has just a few counts. The genes are TRBV5-5 and TRBJ1-2; D perhaps matches TRBD1 (6 bases). V shed 4 bases and J shed 5 bases, with 15 bases lying between them. CDR1 is SGHKS and CDR2 is YYEKEE in the germline V gene (reference sequence). There are 14 residues in the CDR3. The CDR3 region has the DNA TGTGCCAGCAGCCCGGACAGCGGGGGGTATGGCTACACCTTC. This codes for CASSPDSGGYGYTF.

Only a few counts were recorded for this clone. The V and J genes are TRBV19 and TRBJ2-2; 14 nucleotides line up with TRBD2. CDR3 length equals 15 residues. The germline CDR1 and CDR2 sequences are LNHDA and SQIVND (reference sequence). Trimming took 5 bases from V and 8 from J; bases not matched to a gene: 4. CDR3 bases: TGTGCCAGTAGTTTGGGACTAGCGGGAGCTGGGGAGCTGTTTTTT. Protein: CASSLGLAGAGELFF. Full variable domain (remainder filled in from reference TRBV19 and TRBJ2-2): DGGITQSPKYLFRKEGQNVTLSCEQNLNHDAMYWYRQDPGQGLRLIYYSQIVNDFQKGDIAEGYSVSREKKESFPLTVTSAQKNPTAFYLCASSLGLAGAGELFFGEGSRLTVL.

V gene TRBV6-2 or TRBV6-3 combines with J gene TRBJ1-5; possible D gene TRBD1, 5 bases. V was clipped by 2 bases and J by 8 bases, with 10 bases between them. The CDR3 is 13 residues long. The V gene's germline CDR1 is MNHEY and CDR2 SVGEGT. The CDR3 sequence is CASSYRGGEPQHF. CDR3 coding DNA: TGTGCCAGCAGTTACAGGGGAGGGGAGCCCCAGCATTTT.

The rearrangement links TRBV2 to TRBJ1-6, with D maybe TRBD1 (5 bases). The V end was cut by 6 bases, the J end by 10 bases, with 25 bases between. Germline V gives CDR1 SNHLY, CDR2 FYNNEI. This CDR3 has 17 amino acids. The CDR3 bases are TGTGCCAGCAGCATGACCCTTATTCAGGGAGGTGGATCACCCCTCCACTTT. Protein sequence: CASSMTLIQGGGSPLHF.

CDR3 in DNA: TGCGCCAGCAGCCAAGCACTCCTGGGAGCGGGGGTGAATGAGCAGTTCTTC. Protein: CASSQALLGAGVNEQFF. V and J are TRBV4-3 and TRBJ2-1, with 8 bases identical to TRBD2. The germline V gene encodes CDR1 LGHNA and CDR2 YSLEER. The CDR3 runs to 17 residues. Trimming at V came to 1 base and at J to 7 bases, leaving 12 bases not matched to a gene.

This clone showed up just once. The chain is built from TRBV4-2 and TRBJ2-3; D unclear. The germline V gene has CDR1 LGHNA and CDR2 YNFKEQ. With 4 bases removed from V and 6 bases from J, the gap between germline ends came to 8 bases. CDR3 length equals 12 residues. CDR3 sequence: CASSLFRDTQYF. The CDR3 region has the DNA TGTGCCAGCAGCCTTTTTCGGGATACGCAGTATTTT.

This clone was recorded once. The rearrangement uses TRBV7-2 and TRBJ2-7; tentative D call: TRBD2 (7 bases). V shed 0 bases and J shed 3 bases, with 21 bases lying between them. CDR3 size: 18 residues. Per the germline V gene, CDR1 is SGHTA and CDR2 is FQGNSA. CDR3: CASSLAGGRGRLNYEQYF. The CDR3 DNA sequence: TGTGCCAGCAGCTTAGCTGGGGGGCGGGGGCGATTGAACTACGAGCAGTACTTC. Looking up the rest from reference TRBV7-2 and TRBJ2-7 gives the full variable domain: GAGVSQSPSNKVTEKGKDVELRCDPISGHTALYWYRQSLGQGLEFLIYFQGNSAPDKSGLPSDRFSAERTGGSVSTLTIQRTQQEDSAVYLCASSLAGGRGRLNYEQYFGPGTRLTVT.

The chain uses TRBV6-2 or TRBV6-3 and TRBJ1-2; 7 bases map to TRBD1. Germline V gene data show CDR1 as MNHEY and CDR2 as SVGEGT. Trimming removed 2 bases from V and 13 bases from J; junction bases left unmatched: 7. The CDR3 is made up of 12 amino acids. In DNA, the CDR3 is TGTGCCAGCAGTTACGGGACAGCCGGGGGCACCTTC. Translated: CASSYGTAGGTF.

This chain uses TRBV11-3 with TRBJ2-2, with TRBD2 matching 8 bases. The CDR3 loop spans 16 amino acids. V gave up 5 bases and J gave up 0 bases; unmatched junction bases: 5. Germline loops: CDR1 SGHNT, CDR2 YENEEA. CDR3 loop: CASSPIAGTNTGELFF. Written as DNA, the CDR3 is TGTGCCAGCAGCCCTATAGCGGGAACGAACACCGGGGAGCTGTTTTTT. Full variable domain (rest looked up from reference TRBV11-3 and TRBJ2-2): EAGVVQSPRYKIIEKKQPVAFWCNPISGHNTLYWYLQNLGQGPELLIRYENEEAVDDSQLPKDRFSAERLKGVDSTLKIQPAELGDSAVYLCASSPIAGTNTGELFFGEGSRLTVL.

The chain is built from TRBV7-9 and TRBJ2-7; TRBD2 agrees at 7 bases. CDR1 is SEHNR, CDR2 FQNEAQ, per germline (reference sequence). V dropped 5 bases and J dropped 4; count of bases not matched to a gene: 14. The length of the CDR3 is 16 residues. The CDR3 DNA is TGTGCCAGCAGCGGGAGGACTGGGAGGGAGGCATACGAGCAGTACTTC. It translates to CASSGRTGREAYEQYF.